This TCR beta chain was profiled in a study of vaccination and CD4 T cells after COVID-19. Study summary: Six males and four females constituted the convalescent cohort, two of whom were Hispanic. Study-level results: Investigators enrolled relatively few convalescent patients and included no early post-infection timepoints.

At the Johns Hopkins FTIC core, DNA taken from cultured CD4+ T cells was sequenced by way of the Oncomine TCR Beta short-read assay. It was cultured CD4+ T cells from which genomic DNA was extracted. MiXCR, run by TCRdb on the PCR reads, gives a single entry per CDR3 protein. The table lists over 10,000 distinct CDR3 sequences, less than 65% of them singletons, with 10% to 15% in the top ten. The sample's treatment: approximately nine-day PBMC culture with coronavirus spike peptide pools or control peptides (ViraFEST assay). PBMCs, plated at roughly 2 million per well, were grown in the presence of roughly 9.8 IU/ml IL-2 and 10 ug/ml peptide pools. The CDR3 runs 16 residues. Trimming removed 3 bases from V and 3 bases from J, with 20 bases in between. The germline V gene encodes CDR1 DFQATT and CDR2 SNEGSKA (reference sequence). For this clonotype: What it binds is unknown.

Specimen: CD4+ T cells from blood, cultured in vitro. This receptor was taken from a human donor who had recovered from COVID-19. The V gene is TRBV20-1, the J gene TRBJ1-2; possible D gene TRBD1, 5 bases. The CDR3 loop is CSASGGWGRRDYGYTF. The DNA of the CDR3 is TGCAGTGCTAGCGGGGGTTGGGGACGACGGGACTATGGCTACACCTTC.